One and the same sample provided the 26 T cell receptor beta chains below, sequenced in a study of cytomegalovirus exposure and HLA in healthy donors. The PCR made use of 60 Vbeta and 13 Jbeta primers. The repertoire was sequenced with immunoSEQ multiplex PCR; TCRdb's copy has only in-frame clones and lacks some. The table lists under 250,000 clones, about 78% of them singletons, with roughly 3% in the top ten. The specimen was PBMCs. All receptors derive from a woman aged 25 to 39 in good health and CMV-seronegative.

This clone was counted only a few times. This chain uses TRBV5-6 with TRBJ2-5; TRBD1 is a possible D gene (6 bases). Germline V CDR1 and CDR2: SGHDT, YYEEEE. The CDR3 totals 14 residues. V lost 6 bases to trimming and J lost 2 bases, with 14 bases between them. The CDR3 nucleotides are TGTGCCAGCACCAAGACAGGTGAACAAGAGACCCAGTACTTC. Translated: CASTKTGEQETQYF.

This clone was picked up a small number of times. The rearrangement joins TRBV27 to TRBJ1-6; the match to TRBD1 covers 9 bases. CDR3 length equals 13 residues. CDR1 MNHEY and CDR2 SMNVEV come from the germline V gene (reference sequence). V lost 10 bases, J lost 14 bases, and 12 bases stayed unmatched. CDR3 in DNA: TGTGCCACGGCTCCCGACAGGGGGATTTCCCTCCACTTT. Translation gives CATAPDRGISLHF.

The V call is TRBV28, the J call TRBJ2-1; a possible D gene is TRBD2 (5 bases). Trimming took off 6 bases at V and 6 bases at J, with 9 bases between the two ends. Looked up from germline, CDR1 is MDHEN and CDR2 is SYDVKM. The CDR3 spans 12 residues. The CDR3 spells CASRPGLNEQFF. CDR3 DNA sequence: TGTGCCAGCAGACCAGGACTCAATGAGCAGTTCTTC.

In its sample, this clone was seen once. The gene calls are TRBV27 and TRBJ2-1, with D tentatively TRBD2 (6 bases). CDR3 length: 13 amino acids. Trimming took 6 bases from V and 6 from J, leaving 12 bases between them. Germline-derived CDR1 and CDR2 are MNHEY and SMNVEV (reference sequence). DNA of the CDR3: TGTGCCAGCAGCGGGAGCCGACTCAATGAGCAGTTCTTC. It encodes CASSGSRLNEQFF.

This chain uses TRBV4-1 with TRBJ2-1; a weak D match, TRBD2 (6 bases). Trimming pared 1 base from V and 2 bases from J, leaving 15 bases between. CDR1 MGHRA and CDR2 YSYEKL come from the germline V gene. The CDR3 covers 17 residues. The CDR3 loop is CASSQAIGGIAYNEQFF. The CDR3 coding sequence is TGCGCCAGCAGCCAAGCGATTGGGGGGATTGCCTACAATGAGCAGTTCTTC.

This clone was detected only a few times. V gene TRBV25-1 combines with J gene TRBJ1-2, with 8 bases identical to TRBD1. Per the germline V gene, CDR1 is MGHDK and CDR2 is SYGVNS. This CDR3 has 14 residues. The junction had 3 bases not matched to a gene; V was cut back by 4 bases and J by 2 bases. The CDR3 here is CASSVQGGNYGYTF. The CDR3 DNA reads TGTGCCAGCAGTGTACAGGGGGGGAACTATGGCTACACCTTC.

The V call is TRBV29-1, the J call TRBJ2-1, with TRBD1 matching 10 bases. CDR1 and CDR2 from the germline V gene are SQVTM and ANQGSEA. CDR3 size: 14 residues. Losses at the gene ends were 1 base for V and 9 bases for J; bases not matched to a gene: 6. CDR3 in amino acids: CSVEGDRGSGEQFF. The DNA for the CDR3 is TGCAGCGTTGAAGGGGACAGGGGTTCTGGTGAGCAGTTCTTC.

The V gene is TRBV5-6, the J gene TRBJ2-7; D not certain. V was cut by 2 bases and J by 4 bases, with 10 bases left in between. The CDR3 is 13 residues long. Germline-derived CDR1 and CDR2 are SGHDT and YYEEEE. DNA of the CDR3: TGTGCCAGCAGCTTACGGGTTGGGTACGAGCAGTACTTC. It translates to CASSLRVGYEQYF.

The V and J genes are TRBV7-9 and TRBJ2-1; TRBD2 matches at 9 bases. In germline, CDR1 is SEHNR, CDR2 FQNEAQ (reference sequence). The CDR3 contains 16 residues. The V and J ends lost 1 base and 8 bases, in that order; junction bases with no gene match: 9. CDR3 in amino acids: CASSLVSSGRRDEQFF. CDR3 in DNA: TGTGCCAGCAGCTTAGTATCGAGCGGGAGGAGGGATGAGCAGTTCTTC.

J is TRBJ2-1 and V is TRBV7-2; the D is unclear. The CDR3 runs 13 residues. CDR1 SGHTA and CDR2 FQGNSA come from the germline V gene. V was cut by 3 bases and J by 12 bases, with 15 bases left in between. The CDR3 loop is CASSFYSTTGQFF. The CDR3 nucleotides are TGTGCCAGCAGCTTCTACTCCACCACGGGGCAGTTCTTC.

The V and J genes are TRBV27 and TRBJ1-5; D is unresolved. Between the trimmed V and J ends, which lost 4 bases and 0 bases, there was a span of 4 bases. CDR3 length equals 13 residues. CDR1 is MNHEY, CDR2 SMNVEV, per germline (reference sequence). CDR3 DNA: TGTGCCAGCAGTTGGAGTAGCAATCAGCCCCAGCATTTT. This sequence encodes CASSWSSNQPQHF.

The rearrangement links TRBV7-6 to TRBJ1-1; D unclear. Germline lookup yields CDR1 SGHVS and CDR2 FNYEAQ. V was cut by 0 bases and J by 7 bases, with 6 bases left in between. The length of the CDR3 is 12 residues. The DNA of the CDR3 is TGTGCCAGCAGCTTAGCGGTCGGTGAAGCTTTCTTT. It yields the protein CASSLAVGEAFF.

The chain has TRBV18 and TRBJ1-6; TRBD1 is a possible D gene (5 bases). Germline V gene lookup returns CDR1 KGHSH and CDR2 LQKENI. V dropped 0 bases and J dropped 3 bases, with 9 bases sitting between them. This CDR3 has 16 amino acids. CDR3 bases: TGTGCCAGCTCACCACCCAACAGGATCTATAATTCACCCCTCCACTTT. Translating gives CASSPPNRIYNSPLHF.

This chain connects TRBV7-9 to TRBJ2-7; no reliable D call. Germline CDR1 is SEHNR and CDR2 is FQNEAQ (reference sequence). V was clipped by 2 bases and J by 5 bases, with 7 bases between them. This CDR3 contains 12 residues. CDR3 sequence reads: CASSLSRDEQYF. The CDR3 DNA reads TGTGCCAGCAGCTTATCAAGAGACGAGCAGTACTTC.

The chain joins TRBV18 to TRBJ2-3, with TRBD2 as a possible D gene (5 bases). The ends were cut back, 3 bases at V and 0 bases at J, with 10 bases in the middle. The V gene's germline CDR1 is KGHSH and CDR2 LQKENI. This CDR3 has 15 residues. CDR3 loop: CASSPGRRSTDTQYF. The DNA for the CDR3 is TGTGCCAGCTCACCGGGGAGACGGAGCACAGATACGCAGTATTTT.

The chain links TRBV5-6 to TRBJ2-6; 11 positions match TRBD2. The germline V gene has CDR1 SGHDT and CDR2 YYEEEE. With 4 bases clipped from V and 1 base from J, the junction kept 10 bases outside the gene matches. This CDR3 comprises 19 residues. CDR3 loop: CASSEGLAEPTSGANVLTF. CDR3 bases: TGTGCCAGCAGCGAGGGACTAGCGGAACCAACTTCTGGGGCCAACGTCCTGACTTTC.

The rearrangement joins TRBV7-6 to TRBJ2-3, with 8 bases that match TRBD1. The germline gives CDR1 SGHVS, CDR2 FNYEAQ. The trim removed 4 bases at V and 3 bases at J, leaving 6 bases unmatched. The CDR3 contains 15 residues. The DNA of the CDR3 is TGTGCCAGCAGCTCCGAAAACAGGGGGACAGATACGCAGTATTTT. Encoded protein: CASSSENRGTDTQYF.

This clone appeared a few times. The CDR3 region is CASSLDRGDTQYF. CDR3 bases: TGTGCCAGCAGCTTAGACCGGGGGGATACGCAGTATTTT. The chain has TRBV11-2 and TRBJ2-3, with TRBD2 as a possible D gene (6 bases). CDR1 SGHAT and CDR2 FQNNGV come from the germline V gene. Trimming cost V 0 bases and J 6 bases, with 7 bases left between them. This CDR3 region has 13 residues. The complete variable domain, with remaining parts taken from reference TRBV11-2 and TRBJ2-3, reads EAGVAQSPRYKIIEKRQSVAFWCNPISGHATLYWYQQILGQGPKLLIQFQNNGVVDDSQLPKDRFSAERLKGVDSTLKIQPAKLEDSAVYLCASSLDRGDTQYFGPGTRLTVL.

The chain carries TRBV14 and TRBJ2-3; 9 positions agree with TRBD2. Germline CDR1 reads SGHDN; CDR2 reads FVKESK. The CDR3 runs 18 residues. J gave up 3 bases and V 1 base, and 11 bases lay outside the gene matches. The CDR3 protein is CASSQASLLAGWTDTQYF. The CDR3, as DNA: TGTGCCAGCAGCCAAGCATCCCTGCTAGCGGGGTGGACAGATACGCAGTATTTT. The full variable domain, in which reference TRBV14 and TRBJ2-3 provide the parts outside the CDR3, is EAGVTQFPSHSVIEKGQTVTLRCDPISGHDNLYWYRRVMGKEIKFLLHFVKESKQDESGMPNNRFLAERTGGTYSTLKVQPAELEDSGVYFCASSQASLLAGWTDTQYFGPGTRLTVL.

As concerns this clone: This same CDR3 is encoded by further DNA sequences in the sample. The chain uses TRBV11-3 and TRBJ2-7; TRBD1 matches 9 bases. Germline V CDR1 and CDR2: SGHNT, YENEEA. This CDR3 has 15 residues. With V trimmed by 5 bases and J by 0 bases, 5 bases remained unmatched. The CDR3 nucleotides read TGTGCCAGCAGCCTAGGGACAGGGAGCTCCTACGAGCAGTACTTC. Translating gives CASSLGTGSSYEQYF.

The J gene is TRBJ2-1, the V gene TRBV6-5; D is uncertain. Germline CDR1 reads MNHEY; CDR2 reads SVGAGI. V was pared by 4 bases and J by 10 bases, with 8 bases between. This CDR3 contains 11 residues. The CDR3 DNA reads TGTGCCAGCAGTTGGCCCGGGGAGCAGTTCTTC. It specifies CASSWPGEQFF.

The rearrangement joins TRBV4-1 to TRBJ2-5; 8 positions agree with TRBD2. The CDR3 loop spans 13 amino acids. CDR1 and CDR2 from the germline V gene are MGHRA and YSYEKL. J gave up 7 bases and V 4 bases, and 5 bases lay outside the gene matches. The CDR3 DNA follows: TGCGCCAGCAGCCCCGGGGGGGGGCTGACCCAGTACTTC. It translates to CASSPGGGLTQYF.

This clone was observed a handful of times. V gene TRBV4-2 combines with J gene TRBJ2-1; the match to TRBD1 covers 7 bases. Germline lookup yields CDR1 LGHNA and CDR2 YNFKEQ. The CDR3 has 15 residues. The trim removed 1 base at V and 4 bases at J, leaving 4 bases unmatched. The CDR3 here is CASSQAATGYNEQFF. In DNA, the CDR3 is TGTGCCAGCAGCCAAGCCGCGACAGGGTACAATGAGCAGTTCTTC.

V is TRBV5-4 and J is TRBJ1-5, with D possibly being TRBD1 (6 bases). The CDR3 loop spans 14 amino acids. The germline V gene has CDR1 SGHNT and CDR2 YYREEE (reference sequence). V was pared by 0 bases and J by 7 bases, with 11 bases between. CDR3 DNA: TGTGCCAGCAGCTTGGGGGGGCAGGGGCAGCCCCAGCATTTT. Translated: CASSLGGQGQPQHF.

The V and J genes are TRBV7-3 and TRBJ2-3; 16 nucleotides line up with TRBD2. Per the germline V gene, CDR1 is SGHTA and CDR2 is FQGTGA. V lost 5 bases and J lost 2; bases outside the gene matches: 13. The CDR3 contains 20 residues. CDR3 nucleotides: TGTGCCAGCAGCCGGGCGGGACTAGCGGGGGGGCCTCGGTCCACAGATACGCAGTATTTT. Its protein is CASSRAGLAGGPRSTDTQYF.

This clone was picked up a small number of times. The CDR3 protein is CASSSPGQGFYEQYF. The CDR3 DNA is TGTGCCAGCAGTTCCCCGGGACAGGGATTCTACGAGCAGTACTTC. The rearrangement links TRBV27 to TRBJ2-7; 9 positions match TRBD1. J gave up 3 bases and V 4 bases, and 7 bases lay outside the gene matches. Germline CDR1 and CDR2: MNHEY and SMNVEV (reference sequence). This CDR3 is 15 amino acids long.